The sequence of this T cell receptor beta chain was determined in a study of ipilimumab plus nivolumab after autologous stem cell transplantation. Study-wide background: Median doses per patient: roughly five ipilimumab, 8 or 9 nivolumab. DLBCL patients had primary refractory or relapsed disease.

The germline gives CDR1 LNHDA, CDR2 SQIVND (reference sequence). The CDR3 is 15 amino acids. V dropped 3 bases and J dropped 4 bases, with 12 bases sitting between them. Checkpoint therapy with ipilimumab 1 mg/kg began 14 to 28 days after transplant. Through week 26, nivolumab 3 mg/kg IV was given weeks 1, 4, 7, 10, then biweekly. TCRdb keeps only in-frame clones here, not all; method: immunoSEQ multiplex PCR. The sample includes over 15,000 clones, more than 60% of them seen just once. Source: PBMCs, taken in a trial of ipilimumab plus nivolumab as post-transplant consolidation. This chain connects TRBV19 to TRBJ1-4, with D unclear. The source of this sequence is a male donor with diffuse large B-cell lymphoma. The CDR3 coding sequence is TGTGCCAGTAGTATCTTTCGGGCGGATAATGAAAAACTGTTTTTT. Translation: CASSIFRADNEKLFF.